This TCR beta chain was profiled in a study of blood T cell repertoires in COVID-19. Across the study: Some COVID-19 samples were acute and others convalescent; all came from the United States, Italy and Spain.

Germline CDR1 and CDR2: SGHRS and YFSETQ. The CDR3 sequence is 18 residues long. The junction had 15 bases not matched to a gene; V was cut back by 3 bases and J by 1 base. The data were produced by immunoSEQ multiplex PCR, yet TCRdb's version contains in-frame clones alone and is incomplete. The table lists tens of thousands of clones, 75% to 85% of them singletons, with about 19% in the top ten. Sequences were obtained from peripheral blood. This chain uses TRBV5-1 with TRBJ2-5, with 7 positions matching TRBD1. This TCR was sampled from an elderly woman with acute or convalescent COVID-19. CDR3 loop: CASSYPLRIGTAQETQYF. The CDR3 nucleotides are TGCGCCAGCAGCTACCCTCTCCGGATCGGGACAGCCCAAGAGACCCAGTACTTC.